This T cell receptor beta chain comes out of a study of T cells after yellow fever vaccination. Study at large: Any fraction with a low cell number was prepared using SMART-Seq v4 Ultra Low Input. Study-wide points: A limited proportion of clonotypes was detected within both the CD4 and CD8 compartments. Abundant bulk-derived clonotypes could contaminate FACS-sorted repertoires.

A remark on this clonotype: What it binds is not known.

The study made its TCR cDNA through 5'RACE template switching. That step introduced a universal primer site along with UMIs. TCRdb re-called the 5' RACE reads with MiXCR, one entry per CDR3 protein. The sample lists 250,000 to 350,000 distinct CDR3 sequences, 7.5% to 9% seen once, with 3% to 3.5% in the top ten. The CDR3 runs 14 residues. The V gene's germline CDR1 is SGHRS and CDR2 YFSETQ. Trimming stripped 3 bases from V and 1 base from J, with 11 bases between. The chain has TRBV5-1 and TRBJ2-7, with a tentative D call TRBD1 (6 bases). This TCR derives from a man aged 18 to 29 who received the YFV17D yellow fever vaccine. Sequences were derived from CD4+ T cells sorted from PBMCs, sampled 5 days after the yellow fever booster vaccination. CDR3 protein: CASSSRDMSYEQYF. As DNA, the CDR3 is TGCGCCAGCAGCTCCCGGGACATGTCCTACGAGCAGTACTTC.